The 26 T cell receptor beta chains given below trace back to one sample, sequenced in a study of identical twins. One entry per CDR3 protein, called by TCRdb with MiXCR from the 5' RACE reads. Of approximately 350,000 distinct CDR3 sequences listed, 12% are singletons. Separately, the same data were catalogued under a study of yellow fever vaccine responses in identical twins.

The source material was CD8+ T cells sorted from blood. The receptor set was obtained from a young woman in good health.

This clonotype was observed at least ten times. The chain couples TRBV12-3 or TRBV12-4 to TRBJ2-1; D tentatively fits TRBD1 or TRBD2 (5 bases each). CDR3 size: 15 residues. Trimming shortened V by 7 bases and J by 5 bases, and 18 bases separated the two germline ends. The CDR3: CASITGTEGNNEQFF. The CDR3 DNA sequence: TGTGCCAGCATCACCGGGACCGAGGGAAACAATGAGCAGTTCTTC.

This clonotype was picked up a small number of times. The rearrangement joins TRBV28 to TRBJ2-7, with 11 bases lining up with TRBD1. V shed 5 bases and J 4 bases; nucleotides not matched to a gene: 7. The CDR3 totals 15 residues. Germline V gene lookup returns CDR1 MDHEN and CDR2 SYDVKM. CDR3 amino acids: CASSHQDRGPYEQYF. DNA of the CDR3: TGTGCCAGCAGTCACCAGGACAGGGGGCCATACGAGCAGTACTTC. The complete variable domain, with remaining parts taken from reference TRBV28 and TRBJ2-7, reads DVKVTQSSRYLVKRTGEKVFLECVQDMDHENMFWYRQDPGLGLRLIYFSYDVKMKEKGDIPEGYSVSREKKERFSLILESASTNQTSMYLCASSHQDRGPYEQYFGPGTRLTVT.

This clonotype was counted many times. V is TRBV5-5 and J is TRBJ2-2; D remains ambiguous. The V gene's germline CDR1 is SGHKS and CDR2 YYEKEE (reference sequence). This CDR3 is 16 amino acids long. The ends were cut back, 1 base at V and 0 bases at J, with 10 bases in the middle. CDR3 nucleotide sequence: TGTGCCAGCAGCTTGCGTTGGCAGGCGAACACCGGGGAGCTGTTTTTT. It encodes CASSLRWQANTGELFF.

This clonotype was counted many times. This CDR3 reads CASSYSDRPYSNQPQHF. The CDR3, as DNA: TGTGCCAGCAGTTACTCGGACAGGCCGTATAGCAATCAGCCCCAGCATTTT. This chain uses TRBV6-5 with TRBJ1-5; 7 bases are shared with TRBD1. Germline V gene data show CDR1 as MNHEY and CDR2 as SVGAGI. The V segment lost 0 bases and the J segment 0 bases; nucleotides outside the gene matches: 5. This CDR3 comprises 17 residues.

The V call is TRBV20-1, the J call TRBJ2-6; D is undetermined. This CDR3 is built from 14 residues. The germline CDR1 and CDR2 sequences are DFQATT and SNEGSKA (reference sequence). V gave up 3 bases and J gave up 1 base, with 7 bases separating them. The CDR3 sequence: CSARDLSGANVLTF. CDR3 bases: TGCAGTGCTAGGGACCTATCTGGGGCCAACGTCCTGACTTTC.

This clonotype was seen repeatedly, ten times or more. CDR3 DNA sequence: TGTGCCAGCAGGCCGGGACAGGACAGCTCCTACGAGCAGTACTTC. Its translation: CASRPGQDSSYEQYF. The chain has TRBV2 and TRBJ2-7; 8 nucleotides match TRBD1. CDR3 length equals 15 residues. Per the germline V gene, CDR1 is SNHLY and CDR2 is FYNNEI. J was trimmed by 0 bases and V by 6 bases; bases with no gene match: 7.

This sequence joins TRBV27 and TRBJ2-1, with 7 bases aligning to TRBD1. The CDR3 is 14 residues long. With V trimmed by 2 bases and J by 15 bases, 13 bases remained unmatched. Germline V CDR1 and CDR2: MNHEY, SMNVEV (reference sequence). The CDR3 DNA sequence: TGTGCCAGCAGTTTAAACCGACAGGGTTTTGATCTGTTCTTC. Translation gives CASSLNRQGFDLFF.

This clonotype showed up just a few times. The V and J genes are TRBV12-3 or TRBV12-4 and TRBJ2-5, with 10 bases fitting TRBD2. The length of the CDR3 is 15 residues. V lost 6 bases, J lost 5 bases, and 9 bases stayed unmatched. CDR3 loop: CASSSLAGAGETQYF. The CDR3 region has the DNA TGTGCCAGCAGCAGCCTAGCGGGGGCAGGGGAGACCCAGTACTTC.

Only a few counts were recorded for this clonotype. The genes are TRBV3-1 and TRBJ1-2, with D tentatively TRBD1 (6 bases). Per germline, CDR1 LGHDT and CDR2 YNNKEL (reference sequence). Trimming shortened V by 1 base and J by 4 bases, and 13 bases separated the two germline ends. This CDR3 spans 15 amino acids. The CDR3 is CASSQGTAYAYGYTF. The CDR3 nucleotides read TGTGCCAGCAGCCAAGGGACAGCATATGCCTATGGCTACACCTTC.

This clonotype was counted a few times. The CDR3 nucleotides read TGTGCCAGCAGTGGGGAGGGGAGAGATAATTCACCCCTCCACTTT. This encodes CASSGEGRDNSPLHF. The chain joins TRBV2 to TRBJ1-6; D is possibly TRBD1 (5 bases). The germline CDR1 and CDR2 sequences are SNHLY and FYNNEI. The V end lost 4 bases, the J end lost 5 bases, and 12 bases lay between the germline ends. The CDR3 has 15 amino acids.

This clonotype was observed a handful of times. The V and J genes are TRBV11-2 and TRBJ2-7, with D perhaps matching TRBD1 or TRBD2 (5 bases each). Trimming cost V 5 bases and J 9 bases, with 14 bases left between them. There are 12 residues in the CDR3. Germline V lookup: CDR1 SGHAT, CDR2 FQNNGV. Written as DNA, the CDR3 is TGTGCCAGCAGCACCGGGGCCCTAGGGCAGTACGTC. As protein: CASSTGALGQYV.

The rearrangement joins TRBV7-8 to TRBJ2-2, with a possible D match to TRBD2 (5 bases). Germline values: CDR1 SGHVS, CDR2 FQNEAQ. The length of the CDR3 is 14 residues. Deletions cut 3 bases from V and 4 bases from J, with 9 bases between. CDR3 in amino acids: CASSFGEITGELFF. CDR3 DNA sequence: TGTGCCAGCAGCTTTGGGGAGATCACCGGGGAGCTGTTTTTT. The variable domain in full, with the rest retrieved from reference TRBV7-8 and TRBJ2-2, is GAGVSQSPRYKVAKRGQDVALRCDPISGHVSLFWYQQALGQGPEFLTYFQNEAQLDKSGLPSDRFFAERPEGSVSTLKIQRTQQEDSAVYLCASSFGEITGELFFGEGSRLTVL.

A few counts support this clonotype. CDR3 sequence reads: CASSLLSNTDTQYF. CDR3 DNA sequence: TGTGCCAGCAGCTTGTTATCTAACACAGATACGCAGTATTTT. The chain is built from TRBV13 and TRBJ2-3; D remains ambiguous. Trimming took off 3 bases at V and 2 bases at J, with 9 bases between the two ends. Germline lookup yields CDR1 PRHDT and CDR2 FYEKMQ (reference sequence). The CDR3 extends over 14 amino acids.

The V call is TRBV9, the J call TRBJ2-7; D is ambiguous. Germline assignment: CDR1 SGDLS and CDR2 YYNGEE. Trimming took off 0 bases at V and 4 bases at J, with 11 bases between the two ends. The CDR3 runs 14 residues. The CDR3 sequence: CASSVGLTEYEQYF. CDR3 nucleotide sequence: TGTGCCAGCAGCGTAGGCCTCACTGAATACGAGCAGTACTTC.

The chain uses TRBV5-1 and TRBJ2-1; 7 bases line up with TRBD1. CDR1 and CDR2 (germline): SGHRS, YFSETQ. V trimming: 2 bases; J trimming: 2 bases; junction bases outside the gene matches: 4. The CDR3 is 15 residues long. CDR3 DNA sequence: TGCGCCAGCAGCTTCCGACAGGGCACCTACAATGAGCAGTTCTTC. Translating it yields CASSFRQGTYNEQFF.

The CDR3 bases are TGCGCCAGCAGCTTGGCCCTAAGTTCCTACAATGAGCAGTTCTTC. This translates into CASSLALSSYNEQFF. The chain recombines TRBV5-1 with TRBJ2-1; D call uncertain. The CDR3 length is 15 residues. V shed 0 bases and J shed 1 base, with 8 bases lying between them. CDR1 SGHRS and CDR2 YFSETQ come from the germline V gene.

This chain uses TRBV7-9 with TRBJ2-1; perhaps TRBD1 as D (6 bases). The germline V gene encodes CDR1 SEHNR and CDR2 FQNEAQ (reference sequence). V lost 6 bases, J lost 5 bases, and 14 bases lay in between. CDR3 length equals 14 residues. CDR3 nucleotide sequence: TGTGCCAGCAGTCGTCTGGACAGAGACAATGAGCAGTTCTTC. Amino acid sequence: CASSRLDRDNEQFF.

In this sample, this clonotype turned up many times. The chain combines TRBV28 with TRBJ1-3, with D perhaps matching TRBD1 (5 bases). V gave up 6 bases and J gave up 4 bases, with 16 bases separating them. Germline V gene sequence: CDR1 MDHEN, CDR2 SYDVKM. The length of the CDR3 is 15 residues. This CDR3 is CASSRGRNVGNTIYF. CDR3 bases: TGTGCCAGCAGCCGGGGACGCAACGTCGGAAACACCATATATTTT.

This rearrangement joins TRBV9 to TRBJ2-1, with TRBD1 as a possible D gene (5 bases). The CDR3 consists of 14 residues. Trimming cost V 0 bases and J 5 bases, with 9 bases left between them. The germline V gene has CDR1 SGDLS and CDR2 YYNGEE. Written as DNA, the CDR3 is TGTGCCAGCAGCGTAGTAGACAGCCACAATGAGCAGTTCTTC. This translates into CASSVVDSHNEQFF.

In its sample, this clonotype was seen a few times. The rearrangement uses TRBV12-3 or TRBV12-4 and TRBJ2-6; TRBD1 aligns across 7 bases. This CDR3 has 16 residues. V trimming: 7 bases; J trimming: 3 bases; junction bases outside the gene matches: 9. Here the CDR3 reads CASTNDRVFGANVLTF. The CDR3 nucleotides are TGTGCCAGCACTAACGACAGGGTATTTGGGGCCAACGTCCTGACTTTC.

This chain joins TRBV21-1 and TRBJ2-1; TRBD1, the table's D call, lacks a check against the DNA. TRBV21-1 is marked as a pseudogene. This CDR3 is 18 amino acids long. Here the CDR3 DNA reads TGTGCCAGCAGCAAATGGATCGTAAGGGGGACACCGTACAATGAGCAGTTCTTC. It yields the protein CASSKWIVRGTPYNEQFF.

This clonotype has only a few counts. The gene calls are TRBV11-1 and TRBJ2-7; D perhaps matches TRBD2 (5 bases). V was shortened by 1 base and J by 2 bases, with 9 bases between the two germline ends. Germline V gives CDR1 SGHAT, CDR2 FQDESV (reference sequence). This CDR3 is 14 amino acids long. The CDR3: CASSLDEGTYEQYV. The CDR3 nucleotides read TGTGCCAGCAGCTTAGATGAGGGAACCTACGAGCAGTACGTC.

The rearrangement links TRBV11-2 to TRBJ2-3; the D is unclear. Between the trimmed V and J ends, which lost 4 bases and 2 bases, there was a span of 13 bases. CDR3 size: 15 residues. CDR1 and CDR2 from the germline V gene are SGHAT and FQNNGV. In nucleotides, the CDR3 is TGTGCCAGCAGCTCCTACCCTTACGTCACAGATACGCAGTATTTT. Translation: CASSSYPYVTDTQYF.

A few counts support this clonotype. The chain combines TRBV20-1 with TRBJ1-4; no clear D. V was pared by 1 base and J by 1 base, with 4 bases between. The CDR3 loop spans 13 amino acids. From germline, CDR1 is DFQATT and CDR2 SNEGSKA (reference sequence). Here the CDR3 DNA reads TGCAGTGCTAGAGTAGGAACTAATGAAAAACTGTTTTTT. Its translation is CSARVGTNEKLFF.

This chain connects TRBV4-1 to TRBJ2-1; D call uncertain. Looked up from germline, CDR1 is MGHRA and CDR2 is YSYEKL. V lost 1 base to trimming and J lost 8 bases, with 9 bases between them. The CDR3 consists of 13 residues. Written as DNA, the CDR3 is TGCGCCAGCAGCCAAGGAAGGTTGGATGAGCAGTTCTTC. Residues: CASSQGRLDEQFF.

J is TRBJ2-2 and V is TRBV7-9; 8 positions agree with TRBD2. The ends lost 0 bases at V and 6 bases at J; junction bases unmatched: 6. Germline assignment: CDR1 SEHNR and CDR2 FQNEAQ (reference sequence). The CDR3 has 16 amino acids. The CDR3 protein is CASSLAPGGPPGELFF. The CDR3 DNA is TGTGCCAGCAGCTTAGCGCCGGGGGGGCCACCCGGGGAGCTGTTTTTT.